Below, 27 T cell receptor beta chains from the same sample are listed, as sequenced in a study of CD8 T cells in Susac syndrome. A quantity of roughly 0.5 to 1 ug RNA underwent reverse transcription using random hexamers. Using its own MiXCR run on the immunoSEQ multiplex PCR reads, TCRdb lists one record per CDR3 protein. The sample lists around 160,000 distinct CDR3 sequences, around 94% occurring once. Material for sequencing was CD4+ T cells from PBMCs. All receptors derive from a human donor with multiple sclerosis.

The chain joins TRBV20-1 to TRBJ2-1, with 9 bases fitting TRBD1. The length of the CDR3 is 15 residues. V shed 6 bases and J 1 base; nucleotides not matched to a gene: 7. From germline, CDR1 is DFQATT and CDR2 SNEGSKA (reference sequence). CDR3 nucleotide sequence: TGCAGTGCCTATGGTGGACAGGGGTCCTACAATGAGCAGTTCTTC. Residues: CSAYGGQGSYNEQFF.

CDR3 DNA sequence: TGTGCCAGCAGCGTAGCCATCACTCCTAGCACAGATACGCAGTATTTT. Translation gives CASSVAITPSTDTQYF. The chain combines TRBV9 with TRBJ2-3; D is unclear. V lost 0 bases, J lost 0 bases, and 11 bases lay in between. The CDR3 extends over 16 amino acids. Germline V gene lookup returns CDR1 SGDLS and CDR2 YYNGEE.

This clonotype was seen only a few times. This chain connects TRBV19 to TRBJ2-7, with 9 bases lining up with TRBD1. Germline CDR1 and CDR2: LNHDA and SQIVND (reference sequence). J gave up 2 bases and V 4 bases, and 3 bases lay outside the gene matches. This CDR3 region has 14 residues. In DNA form, the CDR3 reads TGTGCCAGTAGTACCAGACAGGGGGCCTACGAGCAGTACTTC. Amino acids: CASSTRQGAYEQYF.

This clonotype was observed a single time. The genes are TRBV6-5 and TRBJ1-2; maybe TRBD1 (5 bases). The CDR3 sequence is 17 residues long. V lost 0 bases and J lost 4, with 18 bases in between. CDR1 MNHEY and CDR2 SVGAGI come from the germline V gene. Here the CDR3 DNA reads TGTGCCAGCAGTTACTCGATAGGCCAGGGAGGCAGCTATGGCTACACCTTC. It translates to CASSYSIGQGGSYGYTF.

The chain has TRBV6-5 and TRBJ1-4; D call uncertain. CDR3 length: 12 residues. Germline values: CDR1 MNHEY, CDR2 SVGAGI. V lost 5 bases to trimming and J lost 7 bases, with 8 bases between them. CDR3 sequence reads: CASSGLGEKLFF. The CDR3 DNA is TGTGCCAGCAGTGGACTGGGTGAAAAACTGTTTTTT.

This chain links TRBV12-3 or TRBV12-4 with TRBJ2-2; D remains unclear. Trimming removed 8 bases from V and 5 bases from J, with 9 bases in between. CDR3 length: 12 amino acids. The CDR3 nucleotides are TGTGCCAGCCTCCCACAGACCGGGGAGCTGTTTTTT. Translated: CASLPQTGELFF.

In this sample, this clonotype turned up once. This rearrangement joins TRBV20-1 to TRBJ2-6, with D possibly TRBD1 on 6 matching bases. V was pared by 1 base and J by 2 bases, with 6 bases between. Germline V CDR1 and CDR2: DFQATT, SNEGSKA (reference sequence). CDR3 length: 14 amino acids. CDR3 sequence: CSARAGAGANVLTF. As DNA, the CDR3 is TGCAGTGCTAGAGCAGGGGCTGGGGCCAACGTCCTGACTTTC.

This sequence joins TRBV6-5 and TRBJ2-7; D not certain. This CDR3 has 16 residues. Trimming took 0 bases from V and 5 from J, leaving 17 bases between them. Germline CDR1 reads MNHEY; CDR2 reads SVGAGI. This chain's CDR3 is CASSYSSLGFIDEQYF. Here the CDR3 DNA reads TGTGCCAGCAGTTACTCAAGCTTGGGGTTTATCGACGAGCAGTACTTC.

This chain connects TRBV12-3 or TRBV12-4 to TRBJ1-2, with D possibly matching TRBD1 (6 bases). V lost 6 bases, J lost 6 bases, and 17 bases lay in between. The CDR3 totals 14 residues. CDR3 region: CASSRTGSVDGYTF. Here the CDR3 DNA reads TGTGCCAGCAGCCGCACAGGGAGCGTCGATGGCTACACCTTC.

The chain joins TRBV6-6 to TRBJ2-1; 12 nucleotides agree with TRBD1. Germline V gene lookup returns CDR1 MNHNY and CDR2 SVGAGI (reference sequence). The trim removed 4 bases at V and 8 bases at J, leaving 6 bases unmatched. The CDR3 has 15 amino acids. Written as DNA, the CDR3 is TGTGCCAGCAGTTCCAGGGACAGGGGGCGCGATGAGCAGTTCTTC. It specifies CASSSRDRGRDEQFF.

The rearrangement joins TRBV6-5 to TRBJ2-7, with 11 bases lining up with TRBD1. The J segment lost 5 bases and the V segment lost 0 bases, leaving 3 bases of the junction unmatched. The CDR3 length is 15 residues. CDR1 MNHEY and CDR2 SVGAGI come from the germline V gene. The CDR3 here is CASSYSGQGGHEQYF. In DNA form, the CDR3 reads TGTGCCAGCAGTTACTCGGGACAGGGGGGGCACGAGCAGTACTTC.

The V and J genes are TRBV10-2 and TRBJ1-1, with D possibly TRBD1 on 6 matching bases. Germline V CDR1 and CDR2: WSHSY, SAAADI. This CDR3 has 14 residues. V was trimmed by 7 bases and J by 1 base, leaving 13 bases between them. Here the CDR3 DNA reads TGCGCCAGCACCTTGTGGGGGGCGAACACTGAAGCTTTCTTT. Its protein product is CASTLWGANTEAFF.

This clonotype showed up just once. The chain is built from TRBV20-1 and TRBJ1-2; D may be TRBD1 (6 bases). V was pared by 5 bases and J by 8 bases, with 12 bases between. The CDR3 contains 11 residues. Per the germline V gene, CDR1 is DFQATT and CDR2 is SNEGSKA (reference sequence). Written as DNA, the CDR3 is TGCAGTGCTTTGGACAGTCGCGGCTACACCTTC. Its translation: CSALDSRGYTF.

The V gene is TRBV18, the J gene TRBJ2-2, with D unresolved. This CDR3 contains 15 residues. Trimming stripped 1 base from V and 3 bases from J, with 9 bases between. The V gene's germline CDR1 is KGHSH and CDR2 LQKENI. CDR3: CASSPQGTDTGELFF. The CDR3 DNA sequence: TGTGCCAGCTCACCACAGGGTACCGACACCGGGGAGCTGTTTTTT.

The CDR3: CSVRKPGADTQYF. The DNA of the CDR3 is TGCAGTGTCAGGAAGCCGGGCGCAGATACGCAGTATTTT. The J gene is TRBJ2-3, the V gene TRBV20-1; D gene ambiguous. Trimming stripped 7 bases from V and 4 bases from J, with 15 bases between. The CDR3 consists of 13 residues. Germline V gene lookup returns CDR1 DFQATT and CDR2 SNEGSKA (reference sequence).

V is TRBV7-2 and J is TRBJ2-7, with TRBD2 matching 10 bases. From germline, CDR1 is SGHTA and CDR2 FQGNSA. The CDR3 is 15 residues long. With 1 base clipped from V and 3 bases from J, the junction kept 3 bases outside the gene matches. CDR3: CASSLVAGGFYEQYF. The DNA for the CDR3 is TGTGCCAGCAGCTTAGTAGCGGGGGGATTCTACGAGCAGTACTTC.

This sequence joins TRBV7-2 and TRBJ2-2; TRBD1 matches 7 bases. The CDR3 is 14 amino acids. The germline gives CDR1 SGHTA, CDR2 FQGNSA. The V segment lost 4 bases and the J segment 6 bases; nucleotides outside the gene matches: 5. CDR3 nucleotide sequence: TGTGCCAGCAGCTGGACAGGTCCCCCCGGGGAGCTGTTTTTT. Translation gives CASSWTGPPGELFF. The full variable domain, completed using reference TRBV7-2 and TRBJ2-2, is GAGVSQSPSNKVTEKGKDVELRCDPISGHTALYWYRQSLGQGLEFLIYFQGNSAPDKSGLPSDRFSAERTGGSVSTLTIQRTQQEDSAVYLCASSWTGPPGELFFGEGSRLTVL.

For the CDR3, the DNA is TGCAGTACTCCGGAGCGGATTCACTACGAGCAGTACTTC. It is translated as CSTPERIHYEQYF. V gene TRBV20-1 combines with J gene TRBJ2-7; D may be TRBD2 (5 bases). The V end was cut by 8 bases, the J end by 3 bases, with 17 bases between. Germline loops: CDR1 DFQATT, CDR2 SNEGSKA (reference sequence). This CDR3 is 13 amino acids long.

J is TRBJ1-3 and V is TRBV12-3 or TRBV12-4; D gene unclear. There are 13 residues in the CDR3. The V end was cut by 6 bases, the J end by 2 bases, with 8 bases between. CDR3 bases: TGTGCCAGCAGCGTAGCGGCTGGAAACACCATATATTTT. Its protein is CASSVAAGNTIYF.

The chain links TRBV5-1 to TRBJ1-1; 7 positions match TRBD1. With 3 bases clipped from V and 6 bases from J, the junction kept 14 bases outside the gene matches. Per the germline V gene, CDR1 is SGHRS and CDR2 is YFSETQ. The CDR3 contains 16 residues. The CDR3 DNA reads as TGCGCCAGCAGCTCTAGACAGGGAGGAGTCTACCCTGAAGCTTTCTTT. It is translated as CASSSRQGGVYPEAFF.

The rearrangement joins TRBV20-1 to TRBJ1-1; possibly TRBD1 for D (6 bases). V was shortened by 2 bases and J by 7 bases, with 14 bases between the two germline ends. Germline assignment: CDR1 DFQATT and CDR2 SNEGSKA (reference sequence). CDR3 length: 13 amino acids. In nucleotides, the CDR3 is TGCAGTGCTAGACGGGGGGGCGCGTTTGAAGCTTTCTTT. It yields the protein CSARRGGAFEAFF.

The chain links TRBV7-9 to TRBJ1-5, with D maybe TRBD1 (6 bases). Trimming removed 8 bases at V and 9 bases at J, with 17 bases between. This CDR3 has 13 residues. CDR1 SEHNR and CDR2 FQNEAQ come from the germline V gene (reference sequence). The CDR3 DNA reads as TGTGCCAGCGGGCTAGGGGGTTCAGGGCCCCAGCATTTT. This encodes CASGLGGSGPQHF.

The genes are TRBV4-3 and TRBJ2-5, with D perhaps matching TRBD1 (5 bases). CDR3 length equals 17 residues. Deletions cut 1 base from V and 1 base from J, with 16 bases between. Germline V gives CDR1 LGHNA, CDR2 YSLEER. In DNA, the CDR3 is TGCGCCAGCAGCCAAGGGCCGGCAGGACATTCCCAAGAGACCCAGTACTTC. Its translation: CASSQGPAGHSQETQYF.

The J gene is TRBJ2-7, the V gene TRBV27, with D perhaps TRBD1 (6 bases). In germline, CDR1 is MNHEY, CDR2 SMNVEV (reference sequence). Trimming cost V 0 bases and J 5 bases, with 20 bases left between them. This CDR3 has 17 amino acids. CDR3 amino acids: CASSLSWGQGNSHEQYF. The CDR3 nucleotides are TGTGCCAGCAGTTTATCGTGGGGGCAGGGTAATTCCCACGAGCAGTACTTC.

The chain joins TRBV3-1 to TRBJ2-1, with 13 bases fitting TRBD2. This CDR3 spans 16 amino acids. Germline V gene lookup returns CDR1 LGHDT and CDR2 YNNKEL (reference sequence). The ends lost 4 bases at V and 3 bases at J; junction bases unmatched: 3. The CDR3, as DNA: TGTGCCAGCAGCCGCTGGACTAGCGGGAGCTACAATGAGCAGTTCTTC. It encodes CASSRWTSGSYNEQFF.

This rearrangement joins TRBV19 to TRBJ2-7; TRBD1 agrees at 7 bases. Per germline, CDR1 LNHDA and CDR2 SQIVND (reference sequence). Unmatched junction bases numbered 9, after V lost 5 bases and J lost 11 bases. This CDR3 comprises 12 residues. CDR3 in amino acids: CASSPRQGTKYF. Written as DNA, the CDR3 is TGTGCCAGTAGTCCTCGACAGGGCACTAAGTACTTC.

V gene TRBV27 combines with J gene TRBJ1-5; no definite D call. Germline CDR1 MNHEY, CDR2 SMNVEV (reference sequence). Trimming stripped 5 bases from V and 0 bases from J, with 11 bases between. This CDR3 spans 15 amino acids. The CDR3 protein is CASSPWANSNQPQHF. Here the CDR3 DNA reads TGTGCCAGCAGTCCGTGGGCAAATAGCAATCAGCCCCAGCATTTT.